This entry concerns a single T cell receptor (beta chain). The CDR3 contains 16 residues. The V and J ends lost 6 bases and 4 bases respectively, with 21 bases between them. CDR1 is LGHDT, CDR2 YNNKEL, per germline (reference sequence). This sample was included in a study of blood T cell repertoires in COVID-19. As for the study in general: Sources were T cells, B-cell-depleted T cells, or PBMCs; the material itself was cDNA or gDNA.

Original processing notes: Reference gene primers were amplified, and this amplification served to estimate nucleated cell counts. Sequencing used immunoSEQ multiplex PCR; TCRdb keeps in-frame clones, though not all of them. V and J calls and clone size come straight from that table; D and trimming were deduced from the DNA. The table lists around 450,000 clones, about 92% of them singletons. Across under 25 US areas, participants ranged in age from about 18 to 100 years. Cohort 3 donors counted as recovered after two negative PCRs, clearance, or resolved symptoms. The receptor's source is a man aged 18-30 years who had recovered from COVID-19. Sequences were obtained from PBMCs or T cells enriched from blood (not recorded which). This chain connects TRBV3-1 (or the pseudogene TRBV3-2) to TRBJ1-1; the D gene is possibly TRBD1 (5 bases). CDR3 DNA sequence: TGTGCCAGCAGTCGTACACAAGGGACGGGGGGCACTGAAGCTTTCTTT. Translating gives CASSRTQGTGGTEAFF.